The subject of this entry is one T cell receptor beta chain. The antigen remains unidentified. Construction of the TCRbeta library involved unique molecular identifiers. TCRdb reanalysed the PCR reads using MiXCR and keeps one entry per CDR3 protein. The sample contains 70,000 to 95,000 distinct CDR3 sequences, roughly 20% of which appear only once. This CDR3 has 13 residues. The V gene lost 4 bases and the J gene lost 7 bases, with 11 bases spanning the gap. CDR1 MGHRA and CDR2 YSYEKL come from the germline V gene. The data were taken from a study of T-cell reconstitution after alpha-beta-depleted transplantation in children. Findings and limits, study-wide: Surviving recipient T cells and thymic progenitors produced the high day-60 TCRbeta diversity seen in some patients.

The sample in question was PBMCs, mostly from graft donor cells, obtained 360 days after TCRalphabeta/CD19-depleted stem cell transplant. This TCR was recovered from a male patient aged 2 to 9 who had a stem cell transplant for acute lymphoblastic leukemia, so the T cells may come from the graft donor. J is TRBJ2-1 and V is TRBV4-1; D possibly corresponds to TRBD2 (5 bases). The CDR3, as DNA: TGCGCCAGCAGCCCATTACCGGGGAATGAGCAGTTCTTC. Translation: CASSPLPGNEQFF.